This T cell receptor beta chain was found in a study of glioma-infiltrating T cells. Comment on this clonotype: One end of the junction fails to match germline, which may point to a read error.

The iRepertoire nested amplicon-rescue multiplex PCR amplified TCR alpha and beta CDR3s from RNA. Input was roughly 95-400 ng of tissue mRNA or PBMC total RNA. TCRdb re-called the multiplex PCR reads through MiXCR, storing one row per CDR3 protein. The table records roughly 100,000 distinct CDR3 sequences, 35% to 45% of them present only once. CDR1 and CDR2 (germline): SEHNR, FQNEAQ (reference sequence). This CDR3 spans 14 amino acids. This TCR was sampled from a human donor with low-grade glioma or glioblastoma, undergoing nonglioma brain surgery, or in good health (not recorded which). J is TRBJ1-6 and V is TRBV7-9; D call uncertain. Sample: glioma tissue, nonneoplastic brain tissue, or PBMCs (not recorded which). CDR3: CASSLSMGSPPLHF. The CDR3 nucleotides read TGTGCTAGCAGCTTGTCCATGGGGAGTCCACCCCTCCACTTT.